This is a list of T cell receptor beta chains from one sample in a study of cytomegalovirus exposure and HLA in healthy donors. Profiling relied on immunoSEQ multiplex PCR, and the TCRdb table lists in-frame clones only, not all of them. The repertoire has 250,000 to 350,000 clones, 88% of them found once; the top ten carry about 0.96%. The sequenced material came from PBMCs. The origin of the receptors is a man aged 30-40 years in good health and CMV-seronegative. Both conserved end residues are part of each CDR3. A D gene is named only where the DNA matches it firmly. The size entry is marked missing in some rows and otherwise reads once, few, many or a size class.

cdr3_aa	cdr3_nt	d_call	v_call	j_call	clone_size
CASSFLRDSYGYTF	TGTGCCAGCAGTTTCCTCCGGGACAGCTATGGCTACACCTTC	TRBD1	TRBV6-9	TRBJ1-2	-
CATSRDQGHPEAFF	TGTGCCACCAGCAGAGATCAGGGCCACCCTGAAGCTTTCTTT	-	TRBV15	TRBJ1-1	once
CASSPKLTAEIYNSPLHF	TGCGCCAGCAGCCCGAAACTTACCGCCGAGATTTATAATTCACCCCTCCACTTT	-	TRBV4-3	TRBJ1-6	-
CASSAPRGYTF	TGTGCCAGCAGCGCCCCGCGGGGCTACACCTTC	-	TRBV9	TRBJ1-2	-
CASSGPPDERRNTIYF	TGTGCCAGCAGTGGCCCCCCCGACGAGAGGAGGAACACCATATATTTT	-	TRBV25-1	TRBJ1-3	-
CSVEMTEGSVFGEQYF	TGCAGCGTTGAAATGACGGAGGGGAGTGTATTCGGGGAGCAGTACTTC	-	TRBV29-1	TRBJ2-7	-
CASSLVRGISYGYTF	TGTGCCAGCAGCTTAGTGCGGGGGATAAGCTATGGCTACACCTTC	-	TRBV7-8	TRBJ1-2	-
CASLEAVTQYF	TGCGCCAGCTTGGAAGCGGTAACGCAGTATTTT	-	TRBV10-2	TRBJ2-3	once
CASSLGQGASGYTF	TGTGCCAGCAGTTTAGGGCAGGGGGCATCTGGCTACACCTTC	TRBD1	TRBV27	TRBJ1-2	-
CASSLGPRQPQHF	TGTGCCAGCAGCTTGGGCCCCAGGCAGCCCCAGCATTTT	-	TRBV5-5	TRBJ1-5	-
CASRGPGTGDSPLHF	TGTGCCAGCAGAGGACCCGGGACAGGAGATTCACCCCTCCACTTT	TRBD1	TRBV6-5	TRBJ1-6	-
CASSPHLGGANEQFF	TGTGCCAGCAGTCCCCACCTCGGGGGTGCAAATGAGCAGTTCTTC	-	TRBV27	TRBJ2-1	once
CASSLFSDTQYF	TGTGCCAGCAGCCTTTTCTCAGATACGCAGTATTTT	-	TRBV25-1	TRBJ2-3	-
CASRGRQHYNSPLHF	TGTGCCAGCCGCGGTCGACAGCACTATAATTCACCCCTCCACTTT	-	TRBV7-2	TRBJ1-6	-
CASSLTGANQPQHF	TGTGCCAGCAGCTTGACAGGTGCGAATCAGCCCCAGCATTTT	-	TRBV7-7	TRBJ1-5	-
CASSLQGTGTNEQFF	TGTGCCAGCAGTTTACAAGGGACAGGGACCAATGAGCAGTTCTTC	TRBD1	TRBV28	TRBJ2-1	-
CASSPPRRENYGYTF	TGTGCCAGCAGCCCACCGCGCAGGGAAAACTATGGCTACACCTTC	-	TRBV7-9	TRBJ1-2	-
CASSFSGKVDGYTF	TGCGCCAGCAGCTTCTCAGGGAAGGTTGATGGCTACACCTTC	-	TRBV5-1	TRBJ1-2	-
CASSAVDRVYGYTF	TGTGCCAGTAGCGCTGTGGACAGGGTCTATGGCTACACCTTC	TRBD1	TRBV19	TRBJ1-2	once
CASSQEGGNTEAFF	TGCGCCAGCAGCCAAGAAGGGGGGAACACTGAAGCTTTCTTT	-	TRBV4-3	TRBJ1-1	few
CASSSLVKDYEQFF	TGTGCCAGCAGTTCCCTTGTTAAGGACTATGAGCAGTTCTTC	-	TRBV27	TRBJ2-1	-
CATGQYSPLHF	TGTGCCACCGGACAGTATTCACCCCTCCACTTT	-	TRBV2	TRBJ1-6	-
CASSVRDTQFF	TGTGCCAGCAGTGTGAGGGACACGCAGTTCTTC	-	TRBV2	TRBJ2-1	-